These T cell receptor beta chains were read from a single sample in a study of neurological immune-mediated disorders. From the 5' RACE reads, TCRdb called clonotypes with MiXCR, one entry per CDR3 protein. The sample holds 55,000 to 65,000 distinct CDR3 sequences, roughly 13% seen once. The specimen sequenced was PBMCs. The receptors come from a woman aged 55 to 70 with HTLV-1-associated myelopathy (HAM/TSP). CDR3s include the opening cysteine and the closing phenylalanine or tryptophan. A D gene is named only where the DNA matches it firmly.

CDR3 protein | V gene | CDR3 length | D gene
CASSLMIGNEQYF | TRBV7-2 | 13 | -
CASSAPGNTGELFF | TRBV6-5 | 14 | -
CASSELGGSQANYGYTF | TRBV25-1 | 17 | -
CASSQRAGAQGNSPLHF | TRBV5-4 | 17 | -
CASSLVAGPSGANVLTF | TRBV5-1 | 17 | TRBD2
CSVGAGGSSYEQYF | TRBV29-1 | 14 | -
CASSPAGGNTIYF | TRBV6-5 | 13 | -
CASSYGSRGGGEKLFF | TRBV6-5 | 16 | -
CASSLADRPNYGYTF | TRBV12-3/TRBV12-4 | 15 | TRBD1
CASRKTGTGTYEQYF | TRBV12-3/TRBV12-4 | 15 | TRBD1
CASSVSGVSGDTQYF | TRBV5-1 | 15 | -
CSVAGGNYNEQFF | TRBV29-1 | 13 | TRBD2
CASSPSSGSTDTQYF | TRBV28 | 15 | TRBD2
CASNPYKNTEAFF | TRBV10-2 | 13 | -
CASSGQGAFGYTF | TRBV10-1 | 13 | TRBD1
CASIFYGYTF | TRBV7-9 | 10 | -
CASSPGGATGETQYF | TRBV27 | 15 | -
CASSLHSGKAYNEQFF | TRBV28 | 16 | TRBD2